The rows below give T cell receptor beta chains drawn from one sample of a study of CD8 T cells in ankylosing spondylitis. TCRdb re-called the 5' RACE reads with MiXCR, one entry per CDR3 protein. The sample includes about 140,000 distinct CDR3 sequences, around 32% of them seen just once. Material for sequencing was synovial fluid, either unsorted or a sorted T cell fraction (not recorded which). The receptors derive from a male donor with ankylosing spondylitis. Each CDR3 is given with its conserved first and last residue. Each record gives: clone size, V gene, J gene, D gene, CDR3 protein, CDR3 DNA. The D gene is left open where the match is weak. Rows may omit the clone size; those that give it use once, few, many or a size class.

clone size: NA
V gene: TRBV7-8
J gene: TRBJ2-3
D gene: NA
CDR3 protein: CASSSSTGATDTQYF
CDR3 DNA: TGTGCCAGCAGCAGTAGCACGGGTGCAACGGATACGCAGTATTTT

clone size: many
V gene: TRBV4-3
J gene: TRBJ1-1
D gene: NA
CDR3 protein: CASSQDLVGTEAFF
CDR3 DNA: TGCGCCAGCAGCCAAGATCTTGTAGGCACTGAAGCTTTCTTT

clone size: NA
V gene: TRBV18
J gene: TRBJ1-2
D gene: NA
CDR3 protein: CASAGGGGYTF
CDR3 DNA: TGTGCCAGCGCCGGGGGCGGAGGCTACACCTTC

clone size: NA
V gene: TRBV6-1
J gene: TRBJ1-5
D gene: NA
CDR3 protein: CASSEGYSNQPQHF
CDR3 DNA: TGTGCCAGCAGTGAGGGGTATAGCAATCAGCCCCAGCATTTT

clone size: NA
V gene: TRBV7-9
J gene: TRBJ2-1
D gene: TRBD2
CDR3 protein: CASSSSGRDNEQFF
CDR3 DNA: TGTGCCAGCAGCTCTAGCGGGAGGGACAATGAGCAGTTCTTC

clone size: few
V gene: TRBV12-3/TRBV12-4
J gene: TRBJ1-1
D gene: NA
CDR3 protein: CASSWGWTEAFF
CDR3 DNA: TGTGCCAGCAGTTGGGGCTGGACTGAAGCTTTCTTT

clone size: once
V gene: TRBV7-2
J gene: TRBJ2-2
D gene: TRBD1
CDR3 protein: CASSPGTGFARELFF
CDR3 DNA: TGTGCCAGCAGCCCGGGGACAGGGTTTGCCCGGGAGCTGTTTTTT

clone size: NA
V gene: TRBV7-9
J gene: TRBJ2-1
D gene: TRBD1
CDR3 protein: CASSAGQASSYNEQFF
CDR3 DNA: TGTGCCAGCAGCGCGGGACAGGCCAGCTCCTACAATGAGCAGTTCTTC

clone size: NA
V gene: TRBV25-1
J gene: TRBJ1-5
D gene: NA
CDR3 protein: CASSELEGTGNQPQHF
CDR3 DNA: TGTGCCAGCAGTGAACTAGAGGGGACGGGGAATCAGCCCCAGCATTTT

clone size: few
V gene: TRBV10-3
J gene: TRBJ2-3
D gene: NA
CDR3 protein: CAIRAPSGDTQYF
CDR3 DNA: TGTGCCATCAGGGCTCCTTCTGGGGATACGCAGTATTTT

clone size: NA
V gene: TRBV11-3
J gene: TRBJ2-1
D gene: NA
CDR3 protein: CASSLDGGPPNEQFF
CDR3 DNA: TGTGCCAGCAGCTTAGATGGAGGACCTCCCAATGAGCAGTTCTTC

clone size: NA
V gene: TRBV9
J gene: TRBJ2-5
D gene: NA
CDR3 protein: CASSPLGALGETQYF
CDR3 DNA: TGTGCCAGCAGCCCCCTAGGGGCGCTCGGAGAGACCCAGTACTTC

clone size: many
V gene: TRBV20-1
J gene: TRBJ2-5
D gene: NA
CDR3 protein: CSAARAETQYF
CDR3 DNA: TGCAGTGCTGCCCGAGCGGAGACCCAGTACTTC

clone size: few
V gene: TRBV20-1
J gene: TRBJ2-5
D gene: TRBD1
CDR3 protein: CSASRQGAEYQETQYF
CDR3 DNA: TGCAGTGCTAGCCGCCAGGGGGCGGAGTACCAAGAGACCCAGTACTTC

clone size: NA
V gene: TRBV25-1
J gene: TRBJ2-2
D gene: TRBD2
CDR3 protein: CASSESGRDTGELFF
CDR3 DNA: TGTGCCAGCAGTGAATCGGGGAGGGACACCGGGGAGCTGTTTTTT

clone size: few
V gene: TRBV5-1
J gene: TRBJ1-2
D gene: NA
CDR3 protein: CASSPGGGYTF
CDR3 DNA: TGCGCCAGCAGCCCGGGGGGCGGCTACACCTTC

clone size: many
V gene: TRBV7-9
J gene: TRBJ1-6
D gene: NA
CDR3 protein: CASSFGQNNNSPLHF
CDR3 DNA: TGTGCCAGCAGCTTCGGGCAGAATAACAATTCACCCCTCCACTTT